Included here is one T cell receptor beta chain sequence, with context. Its antigen is as yet unknown. Germline-derived CDR1 and CDR2 are SEHNR and FQNEAQ (reference sequence). The CDR3 length is 13 residues. Trimming left V 5 bases short and J 0 bases short, with 7 bases between. Data came from immunoSEQ multiplex PCR; TCRdb stores just in-frame clones and leaves some out. The table has fewer than 120,000 clones, more than 90% seen once. The data originate from a study of siplizumab effects on memory and regulatory T cells. Findings and caveats of the study: Naive T cells were seemingly more diverse than memory cells, and major contributions to the alloresponse seemed to be made by them. Confirmation was lacking for the suppressive function of proliferating Tregs derived from siplizumab cultures. Roughly 80-95% of dividing CD4+ or CD8+ clones were without an attributable naive or memory phenotype.

The chain has TRBV7-9 and TRBJ2-5; the D gene is possibly TRBD1 (6 bases). Source material: CD4+ T cells sorted from blood. The sequence was obtained from a human donor in good health. The CDR3: CASSRDNQETQYF. The CDR3, as DNA: TGTGCCAGCAGCCGGGACAACCAAGAGACCCAGTACTTC.